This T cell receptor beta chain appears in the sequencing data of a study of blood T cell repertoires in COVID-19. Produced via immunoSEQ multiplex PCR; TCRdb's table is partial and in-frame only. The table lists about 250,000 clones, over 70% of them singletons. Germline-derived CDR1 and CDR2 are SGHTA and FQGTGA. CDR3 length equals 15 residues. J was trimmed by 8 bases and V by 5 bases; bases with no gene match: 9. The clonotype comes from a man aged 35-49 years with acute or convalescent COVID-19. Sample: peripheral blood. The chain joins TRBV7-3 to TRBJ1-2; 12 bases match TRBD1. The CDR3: CASSPLGQGADGYTF. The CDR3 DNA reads TGTGCCAGCAGCCCATTGGGACAGGGGGCGGACGGCTACACCTTC.